The table lists the clone carrying this T cell receptor (beta chain) with a few counts. The CDR3 totals 17 residues. V lost 0 bases, J lost 5 bases, and 8 bases stayed unmatched. Germline V gives CDR1 SGHAT, CDR2 FQNNGV. This sample was taken from a study of patients and donors after allogeneic stem cell transplantation. TCRdb itself ran the RT-PCR reads through MiXCR, one entry per CDR3 protein. The sample contains about 960,000 distinct CDR3 sequences, over 15% of which appear only once. This TCR was sampled from a human donor who was either an allogeneic HSCT recipient or a stem cell or donor lymphocyte infusion donor (not recorded which). It is not recorded whose cells these are; they may come from a transplant donor. Sequenced: blood, either unsorted or a sorted T cell fraction (not recorded which). This sequence joins TRBV11-2 and TRBJ2-3; 10 bases are shared with TRBD2. The CDR3 loop is CASSLDLRASGRDTQYF. In DNA form, the CDR3 reads TGTGCCAGCAGCTTAGATCTCAGGGCTAGCGGGAGAGATACGCAGTATTTT.